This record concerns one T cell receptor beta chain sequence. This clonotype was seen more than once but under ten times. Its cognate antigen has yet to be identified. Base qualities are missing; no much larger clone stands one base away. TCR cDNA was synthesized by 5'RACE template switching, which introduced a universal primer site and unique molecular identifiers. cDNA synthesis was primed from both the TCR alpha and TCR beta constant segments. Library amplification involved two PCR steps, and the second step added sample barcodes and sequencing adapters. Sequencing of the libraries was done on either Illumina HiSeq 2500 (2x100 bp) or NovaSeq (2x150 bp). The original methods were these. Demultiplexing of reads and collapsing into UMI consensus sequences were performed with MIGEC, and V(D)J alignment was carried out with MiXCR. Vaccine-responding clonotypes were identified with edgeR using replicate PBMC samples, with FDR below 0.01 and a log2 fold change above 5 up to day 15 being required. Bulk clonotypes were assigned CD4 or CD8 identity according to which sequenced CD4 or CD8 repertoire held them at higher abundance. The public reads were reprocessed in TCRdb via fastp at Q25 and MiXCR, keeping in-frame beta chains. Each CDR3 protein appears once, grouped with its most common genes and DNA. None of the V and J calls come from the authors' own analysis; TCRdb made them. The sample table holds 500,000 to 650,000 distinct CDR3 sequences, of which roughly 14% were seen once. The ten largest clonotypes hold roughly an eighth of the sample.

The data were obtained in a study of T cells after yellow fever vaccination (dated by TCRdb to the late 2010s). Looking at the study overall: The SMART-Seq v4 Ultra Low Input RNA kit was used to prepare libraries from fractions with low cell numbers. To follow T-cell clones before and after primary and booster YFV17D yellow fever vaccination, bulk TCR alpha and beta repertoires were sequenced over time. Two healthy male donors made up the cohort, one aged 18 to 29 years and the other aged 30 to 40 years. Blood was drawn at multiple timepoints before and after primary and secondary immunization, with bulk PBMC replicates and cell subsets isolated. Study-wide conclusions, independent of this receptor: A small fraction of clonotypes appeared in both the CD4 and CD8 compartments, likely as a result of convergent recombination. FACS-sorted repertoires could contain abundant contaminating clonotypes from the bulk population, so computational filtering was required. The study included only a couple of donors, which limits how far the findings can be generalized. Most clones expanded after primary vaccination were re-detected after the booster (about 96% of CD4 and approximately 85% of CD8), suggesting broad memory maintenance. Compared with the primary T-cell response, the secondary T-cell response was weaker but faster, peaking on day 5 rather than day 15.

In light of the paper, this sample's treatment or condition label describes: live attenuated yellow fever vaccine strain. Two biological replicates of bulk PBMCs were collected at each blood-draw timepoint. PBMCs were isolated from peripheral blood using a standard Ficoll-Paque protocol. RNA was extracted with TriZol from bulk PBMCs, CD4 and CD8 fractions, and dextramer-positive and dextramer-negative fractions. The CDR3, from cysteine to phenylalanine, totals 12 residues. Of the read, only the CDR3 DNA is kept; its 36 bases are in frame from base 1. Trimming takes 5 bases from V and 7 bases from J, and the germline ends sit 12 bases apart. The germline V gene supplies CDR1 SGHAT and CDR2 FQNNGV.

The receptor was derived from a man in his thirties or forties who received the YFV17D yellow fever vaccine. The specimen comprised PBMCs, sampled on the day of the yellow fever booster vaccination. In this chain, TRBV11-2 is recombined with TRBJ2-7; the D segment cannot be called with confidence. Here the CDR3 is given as CASSLSVGEQYF. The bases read TGTGCCAGCAGCCTCTCAGTGGGTGAGCAGTACTTC.